This is a list of T cell receptor beta chains from one sample in a study of control samples from healthy donors and cancer patients. The method was immunoSEQ multiplex PCR; TCRdb's version includes in-frame clones alone and lacks a portion of them. The sample carries 120,000 to 150,000 clones, about 90% recorded once. The sample comprised blood. These TCRs come from a man aged 25-40 years in good health. Each CDR3 is given with its conserved first and last residue. D genes are given only for firm matches. Some rows mark clone size as missing; the rest say once, few, many or name a class of expanded clone.

>.|TRBV6-5|TRBJ1-5|TRBD1
TGTGCCAGCAGCCCAGGGGGCACCAACAATCAGCCCCAGCATTTT
CASSPGGTNNQPQHF
>.|TRBV6-5|TRBJ2-1|.
TGTGCCAGCAGCTTGGGACAATACAATGAGCAGTTCTTC
CASSLGQYNEQFF
>.|TRBV12-3/TRBV12-4|TRBJ1-2|.
TGTGCCAGCAGTTTCTGGCTTAACTATGGCTACACCTTC
CASSFWLNYGYTF
>.|TRBV27|TRBJ2-2|.
TGTGCCAGCAGTTGGGCAGCGAACACCGGGGAGCTGTTTTTT
CASSWAANTGELFF
>.|TRBV15|TRBJ1-4|.
TGTGCCACCGTCTTAAGGCAGTCGAATGAAAAACTGTTTTTT
CATVLRQSNEKLFF
>.|TRBV7-3|TRBJ2-1|.
TGTGCCAGCAGCTTTAGACTCGATAATGAGCAGTTCTTC
CASSFRLDNEQFF
>.|TRBV4-2|TRBJ1-5|TRBD1
TGTGCCAGCAGCCAAGAACAGGGGATCATCAATCAGCCCCAGCATTTT
CASSQEQGIINQPQHF
>.|TRBV27|TRBJ1-2|.
TGTGCCAGCAGTTTATCGGCCACGACCGTATCTCCGGGCTACACCTTC
CASSLSATTVSPGYTF
>once|TRBV11-2|TRBJ2-3|TRBD2
TGTGCCAGCAGCTTCCTAGCTAGCGGGGGGGTATTGACAGATACGCAGTATTTT
CASSFLASGGVLTDTQYF
>.|TRBV10-3|TRBJ2-1|TRBD2
TGTGCCATCAGTGAGGGACTAGCGGTCGTTGAGCAGTTCTTC
CAISEGLAVVEQFF
>.|TRBV6-5|TRBJ1-2|.
TGTGCCAGCAACGAAAATCCCCTGGGAAGCTATGGCTACACCTTC
CASNENPLGSYGYTF
>.|TRBV3-1/TRBV3-2|TRBJ1-5|TRBD1
TGTGCCAGCAGCCGGGGACAGGGGGCAGGACAGCCCCAGCATTTT
CASSRGQGAGQPQHF
>.|TRBV3-1/TRBV3-2|TRBJ2-3|.
TGTGCCAGCAGCGTTCGGTCAACCAGCACAGATACGCAGTATTTT
CASSVRSTSTDTQYF
>.|TRBV5-5|TRBJ1-1|TRBD1
TGTGCCAGCAGCGCGGGACAGTTGCCCGAAGCTTTCTTT
CASSAGQLPEAFF
>once|TRBV27|TRBJ1-6|.
TGTGCCAGCGGGTGGGGGGATAATTCACCCCTCCACTTT
CASGWGDNSPLHF
>once|TRBV27|TRBJ2-2|TRBD2
TGTGCCAGCAGGGGACTAGCGTCGAACACCGGGGAGCTGTTTTTT
CASRGLASNTGELFF
>.|TRBV5-1|TRBJ2-1|TRBD2
TGCGCCAGCAGCTTGGTCCCAGCGGGGGGGTACAATGAGCAGTTCTTC
CASSLVPAGGYNEQFF
>.|TRBV3-1/TRBV3-2|TRBJ1-2|.
TGTGCCAGCAGCCCCCCACGAGGGGCAGACTTCTATGGCTACACCTTC
CASSPPRGADFYGYTF
>.|TRBV29-1|TRBJ1-2|TRBD1
TGCAGCGTCACCACAGGGGACTACTATGGCTACACCTTC
CSVTTGDYYGYTF
>.|TRBV19|TRBJ2-3|TRBD2
TGTGCCAGTAGTACCCGAGCGGGGGGGCGAACAGATACGCAGTATTTT
CASSTRAGGRTDTQYF
>few|TRBV18|TRBJ1-2|TRBD1
TGTGCCAGCTCACCGTTAGACAGGGTGGACTATGGCTACACCTTC
CASSPLDRVDYGYTF
>.|TRBV30|TRBJ1-3|.
TGTGCCTGGAGGGCAGGCTCTGGAAACACCATATATTTT
CAWRAGSGNTIYF
>.|TRBV7-9|TRBJ2-2|.
TGTGCCAGCAGCTTTGGCAAGAACACCGGGGAGCTGTTTTTT
CASSFGKNTGELFF
>once|TRBV3-1/TRBV3-2|TRBJ1-2|.
TGTGCCAGCAGCCAAGATGGGGGGGCAGGTGGCTACACCTTC
CASSQDGGAGGYTF
>.|TRBV2|TRBJ2-7|TRBD2
TGTGCCAGCAGTGAAGTACTAGCGGGGGGAGTGGGCGAGCAGTACTTC
CASSEVLAGGVGEQYF
>.|TRBV5-1|TRBJ2-1|.
TGCGCCAGCAGCTTTCAGGGACCTTTTGAGCAGTTCTTC
CASSFQGPFEQFF
>.|TRBV5-1|TRBJ2-7|TRBD1
TGCGCCAGCAGCTTGGGACAGGGCCTATACGAGCAGTACTTC
CASSLGQGLYEQYF
>.|TRBV25-1|TRBJ2-1|.
TGTGCCAGCAGCCCAATGGGGGACGAGCAGTTCTTC
CASSPMGDEQFF
>.|TRBV18|TRBJ1-2|.
TGTGCCAGCTCACCAGTGGAGTGGAACTATGGCTACACCTTC
CASSPVEWNYGYTF
>few|TRBV9|TRBJ2-6|TRBD1
TGTGCCAGCAGAGCTACGACAGGGTTAACCTCTGGGGCCAACGTCCTGACTTTC
CASRATTGLTSGANVLTF
>.|TRBV14|TRBJ1-3|TRBD1
TGTGCCAGCAGCCAAGCTGGGACAGGGCTAAACACCATATATTTT
CASSQAGTGLNTIYF
>.|TRBV11-2|TRBJ2-2|TRBD2
TGTGCCAGCAGCTTACGGGCCCCGGGACTAGCGGACACCGGGGAGCTGTTTTTT
CASSLRAPGLADTGELFF
>.|TRBV5-4|TRBJ2-3|TRBD2
TGTGCCAGCAGCCACGGGACTAGATCAGATACGCAGTATTTT
CASSHGTRSDTQYF
>.|TRBV5-1|TRBJ2-3|TRBD2
TGCGCCAGCAGCCACGGGCTAGCGGGGCCTCTAGATACGCAGTATTTT
CASSHGLAGPLDTQYF
>.|TRBV21-1|TRBJ1-5|.
TGTGCCAGCAGCAAAGCCCCCAGTCAAGGCAATCAGCCCCAGCATTTT
CASSKAPSQGNQPQHF
>.|TRBV28|TRBJ1-1|.
TGTGCCAGCATGATACTGAACACTGAAGCTTTCTTT
CASMILNTEAFF